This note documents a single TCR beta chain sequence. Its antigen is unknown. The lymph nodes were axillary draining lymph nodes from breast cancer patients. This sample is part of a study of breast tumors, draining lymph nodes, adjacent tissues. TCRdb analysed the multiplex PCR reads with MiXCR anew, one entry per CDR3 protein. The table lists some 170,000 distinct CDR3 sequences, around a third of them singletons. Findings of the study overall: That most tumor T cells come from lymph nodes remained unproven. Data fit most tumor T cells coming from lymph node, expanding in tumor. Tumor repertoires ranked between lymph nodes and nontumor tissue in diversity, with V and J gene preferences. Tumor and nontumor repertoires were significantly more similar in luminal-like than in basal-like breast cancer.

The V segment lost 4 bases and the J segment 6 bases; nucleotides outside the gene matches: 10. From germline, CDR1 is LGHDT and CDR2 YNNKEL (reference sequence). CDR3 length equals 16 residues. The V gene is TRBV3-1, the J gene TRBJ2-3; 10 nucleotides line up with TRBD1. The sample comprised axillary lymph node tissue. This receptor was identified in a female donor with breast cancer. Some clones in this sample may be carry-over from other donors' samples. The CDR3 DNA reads TGTGCCAGCAGCCTCTCGGACAGGGGGTCCGTGGATACGCAGTATTTT. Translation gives CASSLSDRGSVDTQYF.